The sequence of this T cell receptor beta chain was determined in a study of blood T cell repertoires in COVID-19. Libraries were prepared by immunoSEQ multiplex PCR; TCRdb keeps only in-frame clonotypes and omits some of them. The table includes more than 300,000 clones, around 87% detected once. The CDR3 length is 16 residues. Trimming cost V 5 bases and J 2 bases; bases outside gene matches: 6. The germline gives CDR1 MGHRA, CDR2 YSYEKL. The chain joins TRBV4-1 to TRBJ2-5; 12 nucleotides align to TRBD1. Sequencing used PBMCs or T cells enriched from blood (not recorded which). The TCR was taken from a man aged 40-55 years in a cohort exposed to, infected with or recovered from COVID-19 (not recorded which). The CDR3 region has the DNA TGCGCCAGCAGCACGGGACAGGGGGCCCGACAAGAGACCCAGTACTTC. Its translation is CASSTGQGARQETQYF.